This T cell receptor (beta chain) was identified in a study of shared clonotypes between healthy human individuals. Input per replicate PCR of unsorted PBMC was roughly 300 ng DNA, corresponding to around 28,000 T cell genomes. Libraries were prepared by immunoSEQ multiplex PCR; TCRdb keeps only in-frame clonotypes and omits some of them. The repertoire holds 400,000 to 550,000 clones, with roughly 85% as singletons. There are 11 residues in the CDR3. Per the germline V gene, CDR1 is SNHLY and CDR2 is FYNNEI. V lost 7 bases and J 1 base, leaving 1 base between the germline ends. Overall study results and limits: There were few donors, and this limited the genetic and exposure-history diversity represented.

It was some 96 million PBMCs that unsorted samples used for genomic DNA. There are a few counts of this clone. The antigen remains undetermined. The sample taken for sequencing was PBMCs. This sequence joins TRBV2 and TRBJ2-2; D unresolved. The clonotype was recovered from a woman aged 40 to 50 in good health. Some clones in this sample may be carry-over from other donors' samples. CDR3 in DNA: TGTGCCAGCAAGAACACCGGGGAGCTGTTTTTT. It encodes CASKNTGELFF.